This T cell receptor (beta chain) came from a study of naive and memory T cell subsets. Study-wide results and limits: From naive to CM, EM and EMRA, diversity decreased and Gini increased.

Two oligonucleotides, mixed equimolar, formed the beta constant-region primer covering TRBC1 and TRBC2. Using its own MiXCR run on the UMI-ligation and nested PCR reads, TCRdb lists one record per CDR3 protein. This sample has tens of thousands of distinct CDR3 sequences, with approximately 12% found just once. This CDR3 has 14 amino acids. Per germline, CDR1 SGHRS and CDR2 YFSETQ. The V end was cut by 0 bases, the J end by 10 bases, with 14 bases between. In its sample, this clonotype was seen many times. Its antigen remains unknown. The sequence was collected from a human donor in good health. V gene TRBV5-1 combines with J gene TRBJ2-1; D unclear. Sequenced material: effector memory CD4+ T cells from blood. The subset here: effector memory, CD45RA- CD27-. DNA for the CDR3: TGCGCCAGCAGCTTGGACGGCAGAAACCGAGAGCAGTTCTTC. Translating it yields CASSLDGRNREQFF.